This TCR beta chain emerged from a study of blood T cells in healthy people across ages. The CDR3 is 13 amino acids. Germline V gene data show CDR1 as SGHTA and CDR2 as FQGNSA. Trimming removed 1 base at V and 11 bases at J, with 14 bases between. Through a sample-barcoded 5' primer and a J-beta primer mix, a second PCR was run for about 7 to 12 cycles. From the 5' RACE reads, TCRdb called clonotypes with MiXCR, one entry per CDR3 protein. The sample holds some 1,800,000 distinct CDR3 sequences, roughly 43% seen once. Sample: blood. V and J are TRBV7-2 and TRBJ2-5; no reliable D call. The receptor's source is a human donor in good health. The CDR3 DNA sequence: TGTGCCAGCAGCTTAGGGCGGTACTACGGGCAGTACTTC. The encoded protein is CASSLGRYYGQYF.